Detailed here is one T cell receptor (beta chain). Its antigen remains unknown. CDR3 length: 15 residues. Trimming removed 6 bases from V and 3 bases from J; junction bases left unmatched: 7. The germline V gene encodes CDR1 SEHNR and CDR2 FQNEAQ (reference sequence). Time point here: blood 4 weeks post-SBRT, at nephrectomy. The sample's treatment: 15 Gy SBRT to primary tumor, nephrectomy 4 weeks later. Nephrectomy followed 15 Gy stereotactic body radiation by 4 weeks. The data were taken from a study of radiation and T cells in renal cell carcinoma. The study, taken as a whole, reports: In blood, top tumor clones expanded by 2 weeks, shrinking by 4. Baseline intratumoral clonotype presence is unknown without pretreatment biopsies.

Data came from immunoSEQ multiplex PCR; TCRdb stores just in-frame clones and leaves some out. This sample has 150,000 to 200,000 clones, with about 88% found just once. Sequencing used blood, obtained from a patient whose treatment included radiotherapy and nephrectomy. The J gene is TRBJ1-4, the V gene TRBV7-9, with TRBD1 matching 7 bases. This receptor was taken from a woman aged 45 to 65 with renal cell carcinoma. The CDR3 loop is CASRSRTGANEKLFF. DNA for the CDR3: TGTGCCAGCAGGAGCAGGACAGGAGCTAATGAAAAACTGTTTTTT.